Listed here are 4 T cell receptor beta chains from one sample, sequenced in a study of shared clonotypes between healthy human individuals. Clones were sequenced by immunoSEQ multiplex PCR, and TCRdb holds only the in-frame ones, with some missing. Of about half a million clones listed, 75% to 85% are singletons. The sequencing sample was made of PBMCs. The receptor source for this set is a woman between 40 and 50 years old in good health. Some clones in this sample may be carry-over from other donors' samples.

V usage is TRBV9 and J usage is TRBJ1-1; the D gene is possibly TRBD1 (6 bases). V dropped 5 bases and J dropped 3 bases, with 14 bases sitting between them. The CDR3 has 14 residues. The germline V gene has CDR1 SGDLS and CDR2 YYNGEE. The CDR3, as DNA: TGTGCCAGCAGAGGGGGGCGCGGGTACACTGAAGCTTTCTTT. Translation: CASRGGRGYTEAFF.

There are a few counts of this clone. Other DNA variants within this sample encode the same CDR3. The chain joins TRBV5-1 to TRBJ2-5; D is uncertain. This CDR3 is built from 12 residues. V lost 0 bases and J lost 2, with 2 bases in between. Germline assignment: CDR1 SGHRS and CDR2 YFSETQ. DNA of the CDR3: TGCGCCAGCAGCTTGGATCAAGAGACCCAGTACTTC. This translates into CASSLDQETQYF.

The chain recombines TRBV15 with TRBJ1-3, with D uncertain. Germline V gene data show CDR1 as LNHNV and CDR2 as YYDKDF (reference sequence). The CDR3 totals 14 residues. V lost 8 bases and J 0 bases, leaving 11 bases between the germline ends. In DNA form, the CDR3 reads TGTGCCACCCAGGCACAGCTCTCTGGAAACACCATATATTTT. Its translation is CATQAQLSGNTIYF. The whole variable domain, remainder taken from reference TRBV15 and TRBJ1-3, is DAMVIQNPRYQVTQFGKPVTLSCSQTLNHNVMYWYQQKSSQAPKLLFHYYDKDFNNEADTPDNFQSRRPNTSFCFLDIRSPGLGDTAMYLCATQAQLSGNTIYFGEGSWLTVV.

This chain uses TRBV18 with TRBJ1-3; D may be TRBD1 (5 bases). V was clipped by 3 bases and J by 0 bases, with 12 bases between them. Germline loops: CDR1 KGHSH, CDR2 LQKENI. The CDR3 has 16 residues. The CDR3 sequence is CASSPETAFSGNTIYF. The CDR3 DNA reads as TGTGCCAGCTCACCCGAGACAGCCTTCTCTGGAAACACCATATATTTT.